This TCR beta chain was recorded in a study of T cells in localized non-small cell lung cancer. Using immunoSEQ multiplex PCR, the repertoire was profiled, and TCRdb retains in-frame clones only, with some absent. The table lists more than 25,000 clones, approximately 90% of them singletons, with over 10% in the top ten. V shed 2 bases, J shed 0 bases, and the junction held 9 bases outside the gene matches. CDR3 length equals 18 residues. CDR1 MRHNA and CDR2 SNTAGT come from the germline V gene. This clonotype originated in a female donor over 55 with stage III squamous cell lung carcinoma. The V and J genes are TRBV6-4 and TRBJ1-5; 8 bases map to TRBD1. The sample consisted of peripheral blood, taken before any cancer treatment. DNA of the CDR3: TGTGCCAGCAGTGACGCACCACAGGGGGTCGATAGCAATCAGCCCCAGCATTTT. Protein product: CASSDAPQGVDSNQPQHF.